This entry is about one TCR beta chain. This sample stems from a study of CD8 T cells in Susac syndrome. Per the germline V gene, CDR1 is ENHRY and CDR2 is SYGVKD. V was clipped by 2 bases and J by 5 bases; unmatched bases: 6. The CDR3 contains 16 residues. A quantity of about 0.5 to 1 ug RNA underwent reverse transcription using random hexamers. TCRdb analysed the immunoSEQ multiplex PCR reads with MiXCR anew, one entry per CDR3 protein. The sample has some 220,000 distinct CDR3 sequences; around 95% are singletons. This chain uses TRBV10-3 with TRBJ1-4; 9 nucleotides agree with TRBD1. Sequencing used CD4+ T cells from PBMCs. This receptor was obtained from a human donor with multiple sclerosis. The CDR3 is CAISEATGTGNEKLFF. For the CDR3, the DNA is TGTGCCATCAGTGAGGCTACCGGGACAGGGAATGAAAAACTGTTTTTT.